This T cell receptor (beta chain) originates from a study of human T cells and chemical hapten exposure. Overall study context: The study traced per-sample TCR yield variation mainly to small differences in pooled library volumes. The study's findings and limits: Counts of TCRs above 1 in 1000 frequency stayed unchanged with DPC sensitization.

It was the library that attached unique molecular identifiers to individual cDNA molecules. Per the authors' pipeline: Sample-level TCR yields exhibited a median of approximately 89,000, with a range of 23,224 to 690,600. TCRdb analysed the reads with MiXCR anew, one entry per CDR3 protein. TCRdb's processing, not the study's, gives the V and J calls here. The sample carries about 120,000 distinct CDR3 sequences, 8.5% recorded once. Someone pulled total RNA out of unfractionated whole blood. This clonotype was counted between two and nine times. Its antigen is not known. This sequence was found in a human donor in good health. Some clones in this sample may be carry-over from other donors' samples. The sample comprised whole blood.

In DNA form, the CDR3 reads TGCAGCGTCATAACAGGGGGGACCTACGAGCAGTACTTC. Amino acids: CSVITGGTYEQYF. The chain links TRBV29-1 to TRBJ2-7; 8 bases align to TRBD1. This CDR3 comprises 13 residues. Losses at the gene ends were 6 bases for V and 2 bases for J; bases not matched to a gene: 6. Germline V gene lookup returns CDR1 SQVTM and CDR2 ANQGSEA.